Listed below are T cell receptor beta chains from one sample, sequenced in a study of CXCR3-negative and CXCR3-positive naive CD8 T cells. TCRdb reprocessed the 5' RACE reads and stores each CDR3 protein as one record, lacking DNA. This sample's table has around 120,000 distinct CDR3 sequences. Sequencing was performed on naive CXCR3+ CD8+ T cells from blood. The receptor source for this set is a human donor in good health. Some clones in this sample may be carry-over from other donors' samples. Both conserved end residues are part of each CDR3.

V gene: TRBV12-3/TRBV12-4
J gene: TRBJ2-3
CDR3 protein: CASRPGTSGSFADTQYF

V gene: TRBV21-1
J gene: TRBJ1-2
CDR3 protein: CASSKGAELHGYTF

V gene: TRBV3-1
J gene: TRBJ1-2
CDR3 protein: CASRDRNDYTF

V gene: TRBV29-1
J gene: TRBJ1-4
CDR3 protein: CSVVPRGSEKLFF

V gene: TRBV7-2
J gene: TRBJ2-1
CDR3 protein: CASTHASGEQFF

V gene: TRBV12-5
J gene: TRBJ2-1
CDR3 protein: CASGSPGQASPEQFF

V gene: TRBV2
J gene: TRBJ1-1
CDR3 protein: CASREMNTEAFF

V gene: TRBV6-5
J gene: TRBJ2-7
CDR3 protein: CASSYSSTGGVEQYF

V gene: TRBV6-2/TRBV6-3
J gene: TRBJ2-3
CDR3 protein: CASTGSGTTDTQYF

V gene: TRBV6-2/TRBV6-3
J gene: TRBJ1-1
CDR3 protein: CASSYKGGMDTEAFF

V gene: TRBV28
J gene: TRBJ1-5
CDR3 protein: CASSLTGDQPQHF

V gene: TRBV27
J gene: TRBJ2-3
CDR3 protein: CASKFSGGTDTQYF

V gene: TRBV29-1
J gene: TRBJ1-2
CDR3 protein: CSVPGNDYGYTF

V gene: TRBV28
J gene: TRBJ2-3
CDR3 protein: CASSLLGSGSTDTQYF

V gene: TRBV29-1
J gene: TRBJ2-1
CDR3 protein: CNVPRNYNEQFF

V gene: TRBV21-1
J gene: TRBJ1-5
CDR3 protein: CASSKNRRGAHGNQPQHF

V gene: TRBV25-1
J gene: TRBJ1-1
CDR3 protein: CASSGTGTEIMNTEAFF

V gene: TRBV7-9
J gene: TRBJ2-5
CDR3 protein: CASSLPAIGTETQYF

V gene: TRBV15
J gene: TRBJ2-1
CDR3 protein: CATSSLLGPEEFF

V gene: TRBV28
J gene: TRBJ1-2
CDR3 protein: CASRPLWDGYTF

V gene: TRBV19
J gene: TRBJ1-2
CDR3 protein: CASSTRTGWNGYTF

V gene: TRBV20-1
J gene: TRBJ2-7
CDR3 protein: CSAPLGRRYEQYF